This T cell receptor (beta chain) was obtained from a study of human T cells and chemical hapten exposure. Study-level information: Women made up most patients, who had alopecia areata, totalis or universalis.

Germline V gene sequence: CDR1 SGHDT, CDR2 YYEEEE. Losses at the gene ends were 4 bases for V and 3 bases for J; bases not matched to a gene: 8. The CDR3 loop spans 18 amino acids. Time point meaning: patch test 1, 2 weeks after DPC sensitization. As for treatment: therapeutic diphenylcyclopropenone sensitization with weekly scalp DPC. This clonotype was seen a few times. In the library, unique molecular identifiers were attached to individual cDNA molecules. TCRdb ran MiXCR on the RACE reads and lists one entry per CDR3 protein. The sample carries approximately 77,000 distinct CDR3 sequences, 7.5% to 9.5% recorded once.

Sequencing was performed on whole blood, taken in connection with sensitization to the hapten diphenylcyclopropenone (DPC). This sequence originates from a woman aged 30 to 39 with alopecia areata. Some clones in this sample may be carry-over from other donors' samples. The chain has TRBV5-6 and TRBJ2-3; 16 bases match TRBD2. The CDR3 DNA reads TGTGCCAGCAGCACGGGACTAGCGGGGGGGTATCTGACAGATACGCAGTATTTT. Translation gives CASSTGLAGGYLTDTQYF.